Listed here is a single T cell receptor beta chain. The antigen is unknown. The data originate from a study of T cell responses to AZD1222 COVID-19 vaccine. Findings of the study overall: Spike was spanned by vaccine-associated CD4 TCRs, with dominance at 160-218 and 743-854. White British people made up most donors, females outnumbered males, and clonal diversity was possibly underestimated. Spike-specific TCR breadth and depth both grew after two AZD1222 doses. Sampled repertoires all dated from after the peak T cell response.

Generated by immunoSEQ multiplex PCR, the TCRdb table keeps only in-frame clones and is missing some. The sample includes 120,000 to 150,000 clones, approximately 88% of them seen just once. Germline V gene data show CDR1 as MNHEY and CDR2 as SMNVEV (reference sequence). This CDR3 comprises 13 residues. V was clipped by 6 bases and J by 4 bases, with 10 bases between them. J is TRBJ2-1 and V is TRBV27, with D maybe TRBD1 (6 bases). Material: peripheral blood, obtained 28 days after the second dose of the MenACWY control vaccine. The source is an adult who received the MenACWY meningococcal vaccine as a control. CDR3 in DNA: TGTGCCAGCAGGTCGGACAGTTACAATGAGCAGTTCTTC. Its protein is CASRSDSYNEQFF.